Only a few counts were recorded for the clone carrying this T cell receptor (beta chain). Treatment reported: skin biopsy from PPD injection site in Mantoux-positive individual. The library had UMIs added by 3' ligation of an oligonucleotide to TCR cDNA. Tuberculin skin test biopsies were taken where PPD was injected in Mantoux-positive people. Input was about 1 to 1,100 ng of DNase-treated total RNA without cell sorting. The SP2 primer and nested alpha and beta constant region primers amplified ligated cDNA in four rounds. One entry per CDR3 protein, called by TCRdb with MiXCR from the UMI-ligation and nested PCR reads. The data contain more than 20,000 distinct CDR3 sequences, approximately 6.5% of them singletons. Trimming pared 4 bases from V and 1 base from J, leaving 17 bases between. Germline CDR1 and CDR2: SGHDT and YYEEEE. The CDR3 extends over 16 amino acids. The sample belongs to a study of naive and memory T cell subsets.

This rearrangement joins TRBV5-6 to TRBJ2-5; the D is unclear. The material sequenced was skin, taken from a tuberculin skin test site. The TCR sequence derives from an adult in good health. The CDR3 reads CASSHTGLRVQETQYF. The CDR3 DNA follows: TGTGCCAGCAGCCATACCGGGCTTAGAGTCCAAGAGACCCAGTACTTC.